Sequencing of this T cell receptor (beta chain) was carried out in a study of T-cell memory formation after mild COVID-19. Study findings and constraints: Shrinking CD4+ clones resided mostly in CM and EM, and CD8+ ones in EMRA. Clones from the second wave (peaking day 37) had unconfirmed SARS-CoV-2 specificity.

TCRalpha and TCRbeta libraries used 5'RACE with constant-segment primers and UMIs. One entry per CDR3 protein results from TCRdb running MiXCR on the 5' RACE reads. The sample records about 430,000 distinct CDR3 sequences, approximately 24% being singletons. Comments on this clonotype: Its antigen remains unidentified.

The germline V gene encodes CDR1 SNHLY and CDR2 FYNNEI. V dropped 5 bases and J dropped 0 bases, with 7 bases sitting between them. This CDR3 comprises 13 residues. This chain links TRBV2 with TRBJ1-1; D gene unclear. The clonotype originates from an adult woman who had mild COVID-19 (a few samples of this study predate the infection). Cell type and time point are not known. The specimen sequenced was PBMCs or a T cell subset sorted from them (not recorded which). For the CDR3, the DNA is TGTGCCAGCAGTCAACACCTGAACACTGAAGCTTTCTTT. Translation: CASSQHLNTEAFF.